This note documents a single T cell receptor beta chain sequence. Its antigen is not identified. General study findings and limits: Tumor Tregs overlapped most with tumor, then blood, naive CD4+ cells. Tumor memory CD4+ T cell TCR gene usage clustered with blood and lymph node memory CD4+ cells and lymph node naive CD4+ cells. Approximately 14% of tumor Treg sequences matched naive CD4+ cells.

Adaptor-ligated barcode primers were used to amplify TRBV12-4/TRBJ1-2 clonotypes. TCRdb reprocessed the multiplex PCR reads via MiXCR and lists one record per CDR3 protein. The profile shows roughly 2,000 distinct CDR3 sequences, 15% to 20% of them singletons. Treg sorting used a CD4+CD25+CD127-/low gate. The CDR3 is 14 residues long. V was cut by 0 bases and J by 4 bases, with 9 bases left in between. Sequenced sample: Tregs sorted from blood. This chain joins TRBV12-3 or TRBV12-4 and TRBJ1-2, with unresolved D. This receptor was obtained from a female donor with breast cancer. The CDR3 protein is CASSLAQERYGYTF. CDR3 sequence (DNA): TGTGCCAGCAGTTTAGCTCAGGAGCGCTATGGCTACACCTTC.